This T cell receptor (beta chain) is drawn from a study of blood T cell repertoires in COVID-19. Background on the study: Researchers got acute and convalescent COVID-19 samples from the United States, Italy and Spain. The cDNA or gDNA used as material had been derived from T cells, B-cell-depleted T cells, or PBMCs.

Per the germline V gene, CDR1 is MNHEY and CDR2 is SMNVEV (reference sequence). This CDR3 is built from 16 residues. Trimming removed 8 bases from V and 2 bases from J, with 22 bases in between. Study processing details: From reference gene primer amplification, estimates of nucleated cell counts were derived. TCRdb's copy holds only in-frame clones and misses some; the assay was immunoSEQ multiplex PCR. V and J calls and clone size follow that table, whereas D and trimming were derived from the DNA. The repertoire holds some 350,000 clones, with roughly 90% as singletons. Sample: peripheral blood. This chain uses TRBV27 with TRBJ2-7; D gene uncertain. The sequence was obtained from a young man with active or convalescent COVID-19. The CDR3 is CASGLKYRVQPYEQYF. The CDR3 coding sequence is TGTGCCAGCGGATTGAAGTACCGGGTCCAACCCTACGAGCAGTACTTC.